This T cell receptor (beta chain) originates from a study of CD8+ T cells in alopecia areata. Extracted from the samples, RNA was reverse transcribed into cDNA to serve as the sequencing template. Profiling relied on immunoSEQ multiplex PCR, and the TCRdb table lists in-frame clones only, not all of them. The sample gives 110,000 or so clones, less than 60% of which show up once; approximately 3.6% is in the top ten. Described treatment: oral pan-JAK inhibitor, 5-10 mg twice daily. This CDR3 spans 13 amino acids. CDR1 and CDR2 from the germline V gene are MNHEY and SMNVEV (reference sequence). The ends were cut back, 8 bases at V and 10 bases at J, with 20 bases in the middle.

Specimen: CD4+ T cells sorted from blood, collected at week 24, from a patient treated with tofacitinib. The TCR was taken from a human donor with alopecia areata. The rearrangement uses TRBV27 and TRBJ1-2, with D possibly TRBD1 on 6 matching bases. The CDR3 DNA sequence: TGTGCCAGCTGGGCCGGGACACCGGGATACTACACCTTC. The encoded protein is CASWAGTPGYYTF.